Listed below are T cell receptor beta chains from one sample, sequenced in a study of CD8+ T cells in alopecia areata. Only in-frame clones appear in the TCRdb table, and some are missing; sequencing was by immunoSEQ multiplex PCR. The sample includes around 35,000 clones, 55% of them seen just once. The material sequenced was NKG2D-high CD8+ T cells sorted from blood. The source is a human donor with alopecia areata. Each CDR3 is given with its conserved first and last residue. Fields, in order: J gene, V gene, CDR3 protein.

>TRBJ2-1|TRBV29-1
CSVDLSRDSNSYNEQFF
>TRBJ1-1|TRBV5-5
CASSQDSGGNTEAFF
>TRBJ2-3|TRBV4-1
CASSQGSGGGITDTQYF
>TRBJ2-7|TRBV5-5
CASSFPGQGVYEQYF
>TRBJ1-6|TRBV30
CAWSEQYNSPLHF
>TRBJ2-3|TRBV7-8
CASSLGSAGARNTQYF
>TRBJ1-1|TRBV11-2
CASSLSPGTGLREAFF
>TRBJ1-1|TRBV6-5
CASSLTTGTTEAFF
>TRBJ2-5|TRBV6-5
CASSLEETQYF
>TRBJ1-1|TRBV14
CASSQDWRGGHTEAFF
>TRBJ2-5|TRBV28
CATSGTSGRILQTQYF
>TRBJ1-5|TRBV19
CATSGGLYSNQPQHF
>TRBJ2-3|TRBV10-3
CAISEPITDTQYF
>TRBJ2-6|TRBV27
CASSYGTGANVLTF
>TRBJ2-1|TRBV7-2
CASSLGGRLRREQFF
>TRBJ2-3|TRBV7-3
CASSLVGGRTDTQYF
>TRBJ2-5|TRBV7-9
CASSPPGGPQETQYF
>TRBJ2-3|TRBV7-2
CASSPHDRSDTQYF
>TRBJ2-7|TRBV7-9
CASSSNRGAYEQYF
>TRBJ2-1|TRBV9
CASSAGLRRNNEQFF
>TRBJ2-3|TRBV29-1
CSVPRWDREGDTQYF
>TRBJ2-1|TRBV7-9
CASIPKQGGEQFF
>TRBJ2-3|TRBV4-3
CASSQEPSGGAADTQYF
>TRBJ1-5|TRBV13
CASSLGTGVHQPQHF
>TRBJ2-7|TRBV7-9
CASNTWNENEQYF
>TRBJ2-7|TRBV10-3
CAISADSEQYF
>TRBJ2-7|TRBV29-1
CSAGRQGAPYYEQYF
>TRBJ1-6|TRBV7-9
CATGPNSPLHF
>TRBJ2-1|TRBV7-2
CASSLGGRNEQFF
>TRBJ2-3|TRBV7-9
CASSFPFPADTQYF
>TRBJ1-1|TRBV29-1
CSVDRAGDQAFF
>TRBJ2-3|TRBV4-3
CASSQGPSGGATDTQYF
>TRBJ1-5|TRBV4-3
CASSPTGTNQPQHF
>TRBJ1-1|TRBV5-1
CASRLGSRTEAFF
>TRBJ1-1|TRBV5-4
CASSGSEGRGEAFF
>TRBJ2-1|TRBV6-1
CASSEARGTLEQFF
>TRBJ2-1|TRBV28
CASRRGLASSNEQFF
>TRBJ2-7|TRBV28
CASSLWAVRSYEQYF
>TRBJ1-4|TRBV29-1
CSVGSLAPAEKLFF
>TRBJ2-3|TRBV19
CASSPRSSGRGDTQYF
>TRBJ1-4|TRBV7-9
CASSLRDSNEKLFF
>TRBJ2-7|TRBV7-2
CASSQGVYEQYF
>TRBJ1-2|TRBV29-1
CSVEVDGGYTF
>TRBJ2-5|TRBV7-2
CASSFLAGGQETQYF
>TRBJ2-2|TRBV5-1
CASSLELAGGPIGELFF